These T cell receptor beta chains were read from a single sample in a study of Ad26.COV2.S vaccination and SARS-CoV-2 variants. TCRdb's copy holds only in-frame clones and misses some; the assay was immunoSEQ multiplex PCR. The sample lists hundreds of thousands of clones, 75% to 90% seen once, with roughly 2.5% in the top ten. The sample here was peripheral blood, taken in a trial of Ad26.COV2.S vaccine versus placebo. All receptors come from a person between 18 and 59 years old who received the Ad26.COV2.S COVID-19 vaccine or a placebo. Each CDR3 is given with its conserved first and last residue. A D gene is named only where the DNA matches it firmly. Expanded clones get a size class; other rows say once, few or many, or leave the size out.

clone size	D gene	V gene	J gene	CDR3 DNA	CDR3 protein
-	-	TRBV7-9	TRBJ1-5	TGTGCCAGCAGCTTAGGACAGGTTGGAATGCCCCAGCATTTT	CASSLGQVGMPQHF
-	TRBD1	TRBV27	TRBJ1-4	TGTGCCAGCAGTTTACGGGGGAGGGGGCGACCTAATGAAAAACTGTTTTTT	CASSLRGRGRPNEKLFF
-	-	TRBV5-6	TRBJ1-2	TGTGCCAGCAGCTTGGACAGTTACTATGGCTACACCTTC	CASSLDSYYGYTF
once	TRBD1	TRBV10-3	TRBJ2-7	TGTGCCATCAGTGACGCAGGGACAGCTTCCTACGAGCAGTACTTC	CAISDAGTASYEQYF
-	-	TRBV6-5	TRBJ1-1	TGTGCCAGCAAAGGGGGTTCAGCTTTCTTT	CASKGGSAFF
-	-	TRBV9	TRBJ2-1	TGTGCCAGCAGGGGAGGGGGTGATGAGCAGTTCTTC	CASRGGGDEQFF
once	TRBD1	TRBV24-1	TRBJ1-5	TGTGCCACCAGTCCCGGGACAGGGTATCAGCCCCAGCATTTT	CATSPGTGYQPQHF
-	-	TRBV10-3	TRBJ1-6	TGTGCCATCAGTGGAGCGGGGGGCGAGAGATCACCCCTCCACTTT	CAISGAGGERSPLHF
once	-	TRBV18	TRBJ1-5	TGTGCCAGCTCACTCCACAGGGATCAGCCCCAGCATTTT	CASSLHRDQPQHF
-	-	TRBV18	TRBJ2-3	TGTGCCAGCTCACCCGCGGTAAGCACAGATACGCAGTATTTT	CASSPAVSTDTQYF
-	-	TRBV18	TRBJ1-2	TGTGCCAGCTCACCACCGCGACCTAACTATGGCTACACCTTC	CASSPPRPNYGYTF
-	TRBD1	TRBV27	TRBJ2-1	TGTGCCAGCAGTCCCGGACAGGGTCTTTTCAATGAGCAGTTCTTC	CASSPGQGLFNEQFF
-	-	TRBV5-8	TRBJ1-2	TGTGCCAGCAGCCCCGGCTACGGGCCGGGGGGCTACACCTTC	CASSPGYGPGGYTF
-	TRBD2	TRBV4-3	TRBJ2-7	TGCGCCAGCAGCCAAGTCCTAGCGGGGGATCGCGAGCAGTACTTC	CASSQVLAGDREQYF
-	-	TRBV16	TRBJ2-2	TGTGCCAGCAGCCAATCCGCCGGGACCGGGGAGCTGTTTTTT	CASSQSAGTGELFF
-	TRBD1	TRBV27	TRBJ1-1	TGTGCCAGCAGTGGACAGGGGGGCGGTGAAGCTTTCTTT	CASSGQGGGEAFF
-	-	TRBV2	TRBJ1-1	TGTGCCAGCAGTGCAGTCGGAACTGAAGCTTTCTTT	CASSAVGTEAFF
-	-	TRBV5-4	TRBJ2-6	TGTGCCAGCAGCTTCCAGGGGTTTGCTGGGGCCAACGTCCTGACTTTC	CASSFQGFAGANVLTF
-	TRBD1	TRBV19	TRBJ1-2	TGTGCCAGTAGTAGCGGACAGGGAAGGATCCCTAACTATGGCTACACCTTC	CASSSGQGRIPNYGYTF
-	-	TRBV5-6	TRBJ1-5	TGTGCCAGCAGCTTGTATCGTCAGCCCCAGCATTTT	CASSLYRQPQHF
once	-	TRBV27	TRBJ2-1	TGTGCCAGCAGTTTCTCCGCTGGGGAGTCCTACAATGAGCAGTTCTTC	CASSFSAGESYNEQFF
-	-	TRBV13	TRBJ2-3	TGTGCCAGCAGCCCCCGGGCGACGGGCACAGATACGCAGTATTTT	CASSPRATGTDTQYF
-	-	TRBV3-1/TRBV3-2	TRBJ2-7	TGTGCCAGCAGCCAAATCGGCGGGGGACAGGCCTTATACGAGCAGTACTTC	CASSQIGGGQALYEQYF
-	TRBD1	TRBV5-4	TRBJ1-2	TGTGCCAGCAGCACCCCAGGCACAGGGGTGGACTATGGCTACACCTTC	CASSTPGTGVDYGYTF
-	TRBD1	TRBV28	TRBJ1-6	TGTGCCAGCAGTGTGACAGGGTCCTACTCACCCCTCCACTTT	CASSVTGSYSPLHF
-	TRBD1	TRBV7-2	TRBJ1-6	TGTGCCAGCAGCGTAACAGGGGATGTCGGGAATTCACCCCTCCACTTT	CASSVTGDVGNSPLHF
few	-	TRBV6-2/TRBV6-3	TRBJ1-5	TGTGCCAGCAGTCTCAGGACGGGAGATCAGCCCCAGCATTTT	CASSLRTGDQPQHF
once	-	TRBV7-2	TRBJ1-1	TGTGCCAGCAGCTCCGGGACACTGATGAACACTGAAGCTTTCTTT	CASSSGTLMNTEAFF
-	-	TRBV5-1	TRBJ1-1	TGCGCCAGCAGCTTAGGCGGCAGGAGCGTAGAAGCTTTCTTT	CASSLGGRSVEAFF
-	-	TRBV2	TRBJ2-1	TGTGCCAGCAGTGATTACAATGAGCAGTTCTTC	CASSDYNEQFF
-	-	TRBV7-9	TRBJ2-1	TGTGCCAGCAGCTTACAGGGTGTGGGGAACTACAATGAGCAGTTCTTC	CASSLQGVGNYNEQFF
-	-	TRBV28	TRBJ2-2	TGTGCCAGCAGTTCCGACAGGACTCCCGGGGAGCTGTTTTTT	CASSSDRTPGELFF
-	-	TRBV27	TRBJ2-2	TGTGCCAGCAGTTTATCGATGCTTTTCGCGAACACCGGGGAGCTGTTTTTT	CASSLSMLFANTGELFF
-	-	TRBV24-1	TRBJ2-3	TGTGCCACCAGTGAACCGGGCGGGGCGATTCGAGATACGCAGTATTTT	CATSEPGGAIRDTQYF
-	-	TRBV12-5	TRBJ1-1	TGTGCTAGTGGTTTGGTACGGGGGATGGGCACTGAAGCTTTCTTT	CASGLVRGMGTEAFF
-	-	TRBV5-8	TRBJ1-6	TGTGCCAGCAGCTCCTCGGGGAGCTCCTATAATTCACCCCTCCACTTT	CASSSSGSSYNSPLHF
-	-	TRBV7-8	TRBJ2-5	TGTGCCAGCAGCTTGGGCTTGACAGTCCAAGAGACCCAGTACTTC	CASSLGLTVQETQYF
-	TRBD1	TRBV9	TRBJ1-2	TGTGCCAGCAGCGGATCCGGGACAGGGGTTCTTTATGGCTACACCTTC	CASSGSGTGVLYGYTF
-	-	TRBV7-8	TRBJ1-1	TGTGCCAGCAGCTTAACCTTGGACCGGCGCGAAGCTGAAGCTTTCTTT	CASSLTLDRREAEAFF
-	TRBD2	TRBV30	TRBJ2-5	TGTGCCTGGAGTGTAACCTTGGGTGGGGAGGGCCAGTACTTC	CAWSVTLGGEGQYF
-	-	TRBV7-2	TRBJ1-6	TGTGCCAGCAGCTTTAGGACTTCTCGCCTAAATTCACCCCTCCACTTT	CASSFRTSRLNSPLHF
-	-	TRBV2	TRBJ2-1	TGTGCCAGCAGTGAAGCGAACCGAGACTACCTGAGGAGGAGGTTTAACAATGAGCAGTTCTTC	CASSEANRDYLRRRFNNEQFF
-	-	TRBV5-5	TRBJ2-2	TGTGCCAGCAGCTTTGTGGGTAGCGGGGAGCTGTTTTTT	CASSFVGSGELFF
few	-	TRBV2	TRBJ1-5	TGTGCCAGCTCCCGGGGAGGTAGTCAGCCCCAGCATTTT	CASSRGGSQPQHF
once	-	TRBV6-1	TRBJ2-7	TGTGCCAGCAGTGAAGCGCTTCACTACGAGCAGTACTTC	CASSEALHYEQYF
-	-	TRBV9	TRBJ1-1	TGTGCCAGCAGCGTAGATCCCAGGGGATTGAACACTGAAGCTTTCTTT	CASSVDPRGLNTEAFF
-	-	TRBV6-5	TRBJ1-2	TGTGCCAGCAGCCCAGGGAGAATAGTCCGGGGCTACACCTTC	CASSPGRIVRGYTF
-	-	TRBV6-2/TRBV6-3	TRBJ1-2	TGTGCCAGCAGTCGGGCAGTGGACTATGGCTACACCTTC	CASSRAVDYGYTF
-	-	TRBV5-1	TRBJ1-4	TGCGCCAGCAGCTCGGACCCAGGAGGAGCTAATGAAAAACTGTTTTTT	CASSSDPGGANEKLFF
-	-	TRBV28	TRBJ2-5	TGTGCCAGCAGTTTGGTCCAGCAAGAGACCCAGTACTTC	CASSLVQQETQYF
-	-	TRBV5-4	TRBJ1-3	TGTGCCAGCAGCCTCGTCCCGGGCGGAAACACCATATATTTT	CASSLVPGGNTIYF
-	-	TRBV5-1	TRBJ2-5	TGCGCCAGCAGTGACCAAGGCGAAGAGACCCAGTACTTC	CASSDQGEETQYF
-	-	TRBV11-2	TRBJ2-1	TGTGCCAGCAGCTGGGCCCCCCTCAATGAGCAGTTCTTC	CASSWAPLNEQFF
-	-	TRBV6-5	TRBJ2-5	TGTGCCAGCAGCCAAACGGGGGGCCCAGAGACCCAGTACTTC	CASSQTGGPETQYF
-	TRBD2	TRBV29-1	TRBJ2-1	TGCAGCGTTGAAGGGGTCCGGGGGGAATCCTACAATGAGCAGTTCTTC	CSVEGVRGESYNEQFF
-	TRBD1	TRBV7-2	TRBJ2-1	TGTGCCAGCAGCTTAGTGGGGACAGGGAATGGTGAGCAGTTCTTC	CASSLVGTGNGEQFF
-	-	TRBV6-5	TRBJ2-2	TGTGCCAGCAGTTACAGGTGGTCAGTTTCCGGGGAGCTGTTTTTT	CASSYRWSVSGELFF
-	-	TRBV6-5	TRBJ2-1	TGTGCCAGCAGTTACTTTCCTACAGTGTACAATGAGCAGTTCTTC	CASSYFPTVYNEQFF
-	TRBD1	TRBV5-4	TRBJ1-2	TGTGCCAGCAGCTTTTCTTGGACAGGCCTATATGGCTACACCTTC	CASSFSWTGLYGYTF
-	-	TRBV10-3	TRBJ2-3	TGTGCCATCAGTGGGAACACTAGCACAGATACGCAGTATTTT	CAISGNTSTDTQYF